The text below deals with one T cell receptor (beta chain). Its target antigen remains unknown. No much larger clonotype is one base removed from it; base qualities were not supplied. The reads were generated on an Illumina HiSeq 2500. Quantitative 5'-RACE with molecular barcodes was the method used to prepare the TCR beta libraries. In the original analysis: A new computational method, built on a probabilistic model of VDJ rearrangement, was used to identify disease-linked TCR variants. The raw public reads went through TCRdb reprocessing: fastp at Q25, MiXCR clone calling, in-frame beta chains kept. Every distinct CDR3 protein forms one entry, paired with its most common genes and DNA. TCRdb, not the authors, supplied the V and J calls. Here the sample has approximately 350,000 distinct CDR3 sequences; under 15% occur a single time. The ten largest clones add up to 0.9% to 1.2% of the sample. This sample is drawn from a study of CD8 T cells in ankylosing spondylitis (dated by TCRdb to 2016 to 2017). At the level of the whole study: T cell receptor beta repertoires were profiled in healthy donors and ankylosing spondylitis patients so that disease-linked TCR variants could be found. The whole study cohort included 85 to 120 healthy donors and around 24 ankylosing spondylitis patients. Peripheral blood was sampled, and synovial fluid was additionally collected from ankylosing spondylitis patients.

What the authors observed across the whole study: Some of the motif variants had been reported before in the synovial fluid and blood of reactive arthritis patients, a finding that suggests common disease-initiation mechanisms. According to the report, matched synovial fluid samples from ankylosing spondylitis patients were significantly enriched for the disease-linked clones. The disease-linked clones showed a CD8+ phenotype and occurred at relatively low frequencies in peripheral blood. Blood from ankylosing spondylitis patients appeared to be characterized by a TCR beta motif composed of several highly homologous amino acid variants.

The CDR3 runs 15 residues from the cysteine to the phenylalanine. The retained sequence is limited to the CDR3, 45 bases, with the frame set at the first base. Trimming removed 5 bases from V and 6 bases from J, leaving 19 bases between the germline ends. CDR1 and CDR2, per the germline V gene (reference sequence), are SEHNR and FQNEAQ. The chain uses TRBV7-9 and TRBJ1-1; D gene: possibly TRBD1, on 6 matching bases. The source material was blood, either unsorted or a sorted T cell fraction (not recorded which). This clonotype was sampled from a male donor with ankylosing spondylitis or in good health (not recorded which). The DNA sequence reads TGTGCCAGCAGCCCGGGGACAAAAGGGCGCCCTGAAGCTTTCTTT. It translates as CASSPGTKGRPEAFF.